The clone carrying this T cell receptor (beta chain) was observed a handful of times. Its specificity is not known. This sample stems from a study of vaccination and CD4 T cells after COVID-19. Whole-study context: Those taking part got two shots of either the BNT162b2 or the mRNA-1273 vaccine. Researchers treated cells with overlapping spike peptides taken from SARS-CoV-2, HCoV-NL63, HCoV-OC43 and HCoV-229E. Samples taken post-COVID came a median roughly 13 weeks after diagnosis, ranging from 35 to 161.

Trimming took off 3 bases at V and 5 bases at J, with 11 bases between the two ends. Germline CDR1 KGHSH, CDR2 LQKENI. The CDR3 spans 14 residues. Treatment given: approximately nine-day PBMC culture with coronavirus spike peptide pools or control peptides (ViraFEST assay). The assay that was used to sequence DNA from cultured CD4+ T cells was the Oncomine TCR Beta short-read assay. TCRdb independently ran MiXCR on the PCR reads; one entry per CDR3 protein. Of about 20,000 distinct CDR3 sequences listed, roughly 58% were seen once; the top ten hold more than 6%. The source was CD4+ T cells from blood, cultured in vitro, collected before SARS-CoV-2 vaccination. The sequence was obtained from a human donor who had recovered from COVID-19. V is TRBV18 and J is TRBJ1-5, with no clear D. Here the CDR3 reads CASSPTGNDQPQHF. The CDR3, as DNA: TGTGCCAGCTCACCCACGGGAAATGATCAGCCCCAGCATTTT. The variable domain in full, completed from reference TRBV18 and TRBJ1-5, reads NAGVMQNPRHLVRRRGQEARLRCSPMKGHSHVYWYRQLPEEGLKFMVYLQKENIIDESGMPKERFSAEFPKEGPSILRIQQVVRGDSAAYFCASSPTGNDQPQHFGDGTRLSIL.